This record concerns one T cell receptor (beta chain) sequence. Its antigen is not known. Thymic material originated from resections removed in the course of corrective heart surgery. Corrective surgery for congenital heart defects was being performed on the healthy Finnish infants who were the donors. CDR3 size: 15 residues. The ends lost 0 bases at V and 4 bases at J; junction bases unmatched: 5. Looked up from germline, CDR1 is SGHVS and CDR2 is FQNEAQ. The assay was immunoSEQ multiplex PCR, and TCRdb's table has in-frame clones only and misses some. The table has roughly 130,000 clones, about 95% seen once. These data come from a study of human thymus T cells. Findings and limits, study-wide: Thymic TCR repertoires of unrelated people reportedly overlapped highly. Thymic and blood repertoires showed apparently biased V and J gene usage.

The origin of this receptor is a boy in the first two years of life with a congenital heart defect but otherwise immunologically healthy. This chain connects TRBV7-8 to TRBJ2-7; 8 bases map to TRBD1. The sequenced sample was thymus tissue. The CDR3 is CASSLADRGTYEQYF. CDR3 coding DNA: TGTGCCAGCAGCTTAGCAGACAGGGGTACGTACGAGCAGTACTTC.